This T cell receptor beta chain was sequenced in a study of T cells in Graves' hyperthyroidism and ophthalmopathy. Template material for amplifying TCR beta CDR3 regions consisted of RNA transcripts. Using the HTBI primer set, a first-round RT-PCR was run on the TCR CDR3. TCRdb analysed the multiplex PCR reads with MiXCR anew, one entry per CDR3 protein. Of 550,000 to 700,000 distinct CDR3 sequences listed, roughly 14% were seen once; the top ten hold over 3.5%. This clonotype was recorded many times. What was sequenced was blood. This receptor was taken from a woman aged 40-49 years with Graves' ophthalmopathy.

CDR3 DNA sequence: TGTGCCATCAGTGAGGGCAGGGGAGGGACTGAAGCTTTCTTT. It yields the protein CAISEGRGGTEAFF. This chain joins TRBV10-3 and TRBJ1-1; maybe TRBD1 (6 bases). The CDR3 is made up of 14 amino acids. Germline CDR1 is ENHRY and CDR2 is SYGVKD. Trimming took 2 bases from V and 5 from J, leaving 12 bases between them.